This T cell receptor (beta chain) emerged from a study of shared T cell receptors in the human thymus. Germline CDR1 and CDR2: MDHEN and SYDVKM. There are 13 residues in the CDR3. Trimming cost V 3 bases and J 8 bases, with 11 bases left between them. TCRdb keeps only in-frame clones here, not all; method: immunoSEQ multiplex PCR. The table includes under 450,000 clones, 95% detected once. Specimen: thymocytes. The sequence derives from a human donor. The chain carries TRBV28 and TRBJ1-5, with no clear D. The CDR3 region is CASSLVLGEPQHF. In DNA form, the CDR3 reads TGTGCCAGCAGTTTGGTTTTGGGAGAGCCCCAGCATTTT.